This T cell receptor (beta chain) was profiled in a study of monozygotic twins with inflammatory bowel disease. About this clonotype: Its antigen is unknown.

Study results and caveats: Among IBD patients, fewer clonotypes were shared with others than among healthy twins, especially with disease activity. Backing was not found for a single strong signal or clonotype associated with IBD.

The CDR3 runs to 12 residues. Germline CDR1 SGHAT, CDR2 FQNNGV. Total RNA amounting to approximately 3,300 ng went into each TCR library. A 6-nucleotide sample barcode was carried by the UMIs, which template switching added. One entry per CDR3 protein, without DNA, is what TCRdb gives after re-calling the 5' RACE reads. Its listing shows approximately 330,000 distinct CDR3 sequences. Sequenced: blood. The chain couples TRBV11-2 to TRBJ1-2. This receptor was identified in a human donor with ulcerative colitis or Crohn's disease, or a healthy co-twin of an affected twin (not recorded which). Here the CDR3 reads CASSPLNAGYTF.